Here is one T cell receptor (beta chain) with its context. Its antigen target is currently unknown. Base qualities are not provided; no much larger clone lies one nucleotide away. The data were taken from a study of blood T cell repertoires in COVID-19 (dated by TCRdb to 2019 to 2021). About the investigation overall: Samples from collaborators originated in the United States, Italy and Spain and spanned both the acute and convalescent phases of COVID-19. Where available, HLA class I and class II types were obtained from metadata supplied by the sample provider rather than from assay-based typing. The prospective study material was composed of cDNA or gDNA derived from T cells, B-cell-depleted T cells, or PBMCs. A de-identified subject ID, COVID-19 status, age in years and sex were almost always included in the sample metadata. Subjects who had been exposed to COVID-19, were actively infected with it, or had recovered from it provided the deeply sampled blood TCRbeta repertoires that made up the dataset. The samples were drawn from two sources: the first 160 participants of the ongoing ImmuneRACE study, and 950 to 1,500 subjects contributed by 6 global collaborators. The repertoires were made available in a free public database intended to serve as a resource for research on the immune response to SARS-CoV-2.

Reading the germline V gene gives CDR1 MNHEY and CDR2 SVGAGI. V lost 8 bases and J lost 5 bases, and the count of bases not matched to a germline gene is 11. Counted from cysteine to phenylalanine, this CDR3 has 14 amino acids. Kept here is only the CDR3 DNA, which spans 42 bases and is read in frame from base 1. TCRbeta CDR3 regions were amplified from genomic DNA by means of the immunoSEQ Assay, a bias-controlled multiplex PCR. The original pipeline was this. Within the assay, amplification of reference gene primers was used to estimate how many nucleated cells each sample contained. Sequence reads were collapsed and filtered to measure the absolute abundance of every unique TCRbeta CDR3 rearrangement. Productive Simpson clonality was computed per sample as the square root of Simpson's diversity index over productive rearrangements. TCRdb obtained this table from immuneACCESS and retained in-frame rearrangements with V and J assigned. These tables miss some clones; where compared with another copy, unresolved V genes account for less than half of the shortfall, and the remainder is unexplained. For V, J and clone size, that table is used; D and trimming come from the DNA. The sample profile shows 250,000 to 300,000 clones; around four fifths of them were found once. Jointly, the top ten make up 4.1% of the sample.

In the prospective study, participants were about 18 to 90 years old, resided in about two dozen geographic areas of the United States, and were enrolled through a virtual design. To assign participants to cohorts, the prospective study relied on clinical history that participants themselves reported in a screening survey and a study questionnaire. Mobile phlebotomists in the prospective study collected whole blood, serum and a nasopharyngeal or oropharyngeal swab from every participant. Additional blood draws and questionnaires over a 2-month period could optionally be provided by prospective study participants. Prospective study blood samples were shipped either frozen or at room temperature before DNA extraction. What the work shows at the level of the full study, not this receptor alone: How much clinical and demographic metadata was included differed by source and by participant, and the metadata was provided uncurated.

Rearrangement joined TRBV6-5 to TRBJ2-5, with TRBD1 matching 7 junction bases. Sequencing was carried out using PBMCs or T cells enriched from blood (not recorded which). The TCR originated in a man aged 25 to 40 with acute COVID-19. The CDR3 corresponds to CASGKRGGAETQYF. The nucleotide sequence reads TGTGCCAGCGGTAAAAGAGGGGGCGCGGAGACCCAGTACTTC.